A selection of T cell receptor beta chains follows, all from one sample in a study of blood T cell repertoires in COVID-19. Libraries were prepared by immunoSEQ multiplex PCR; TCRdb keeps only in-frame clonotypes and omits some of them. The repertoire holds around 50,000 clones, with over 85% as singletons. Sequencing was carried out using peripheral blood. The receptor set was obtained from a man aged 60-69 years with COVID-19, enrolled during active disease. Both conserved end residues are part of each CDR3. A D gene is named only where the DNA matches it firmly. Size tells how often a clone was seen (once, few, many) or the class of an expanded clone, and some rows leave it out.

TGCGCCAGCAGTGAGTCAGGCAGGGGGCCGGCCGGGGAGCTGTTTTTT | CASSESGRGPAGELFF | TRBV10-2 | once | TRBD1 | 16 | TRBJ2-2
TGTGCCAGCAGTGAGGGAGGGGCATCAGATACGCAGTATTTT | CASSEGGASDTQYF | TRBV6-4 | NA | TRBD2 | 14 | TRBJ2-3
TGCGCCAGCAGTGAGTCGCCAGCGGGGGGACAAGAGACCCAGTACTTC | CASSESPAGGQETQYF | TRBV10-2 | NA | TRBD2 | 16 | TRBJ2-5
TGTGCCAGCAGCTCGACAGGGGTTGGGTCACCCCTCCACTTT | CASSSTGVGSPLHF | TRBV11-2 | NA | TRBD1 | 14 | TRBJ1-6
TGTGCCAGCAGCTCCAGCCTAGCGGGGGGCGTCACAGATACGCAGTATTTT | CASSSSLAGGVTDTQYF | TRBV7-9 | once | TRBD2 | 17 | TRBJ2-3
TGTGCCAGTAGTATCGACGGGGGGCAGCCCCAGCATTTT | CASSIDGGQPQHF | TRBV19 | NA | NA | 13 | TRBJ1-5
TGTGCCAGCCAGGCCGCGATCGCTGAAGCTTTCTTT | CASQAAIAEAFF | TRBV28 | NA | NA | 12 | TRBJ1-1
TGTGCCAGCAGCGTGGGACAGGGGGCCAGCACAGATACGCAGTATTTT | CASSVGQGASTDTQYF | TRBV9 | NA | TRBD1 | 16 | TRBJ2-3
TGCGCCAGCAGCGTGGACTTTATTTACAATGAGCAGTTCTTC | CASSVDFIYNEQFF | TRBV5-1 | NA | NA | 14 | TRBJ2-1
TGTGCCACCGGAAAATTCGGGTCCTACAATGAGCAGTTCTTC | CATGKFGSYNEQFF | TRBV19 | few | NA | 14 | TRBJ2-1
TGTGCCAGCAGCTTGGGAACGGGAGGGGGCCTATACGAGCAGTACTTC | CASSLGTGGGLYEQYF | TRBV5-5 | NA | NA | 16 | TRBJ2-7
TGTGCCAGCAGCCCCGGACAGGGTTCGAACACTGAAGCTTTCTTT | CASSPGQGSNTEAFF | TRBV9 | NA | TRBD1 | 15 | TRBJ1-1
TGTGCCAGCAGCTCCCTAGGGAGGAACACTGAAGCTTTCTTT | CASSSLGRNTEAFF | TRBV11-2 | NA | NA | 14 | TRBJ1-1
TGTGCCAGCAGCGGTCGAGTGAGCTCCTACAATGAGCAGTTCTTC | CASSGRVSSYNEQFF | TRBV2 | once | NA | 15 | TRBJ2-1
TGCAGTGCTAGTAATCAACTAGACAATGAGCAGTTCTTC | CSASNQLDNEQFF | TRBV20-1 | once | NA | 13 | TRBJ2-1
TGTGCCAGCAGCCCCCGGACAGGACTTAACTATGGCTACACCTTC | CASSPRTGLNYGYTF | TRBV11-2 | NA | TRBD1 | 15 | TRBJ1-2
TGCAGCGTTGGAGTCTCCCTTAGCACAGATACGCAGTATTTT | CSVGVSLSTDTQYF | TRBV29-1 | NA | NA | 14 | TRBJ2-3
TGTGCCAGCAGCTTGTTCCGGGGCGGGAGGCTCAATGAGCAGTTCTTC | CASSLFRGGRLNEQFF | TRBV5-4 | NA | TRBD2 | 16 | TRBJ2-1
TGTGCCAGCAGTTTACGGGGACTAGCGGGAGAGACCCAGTACTTC | CASSLRGLAGETQYF | TRBV27 | NA | TRBD2 | 15 | TRBJ2-5
TGTGCCAGCAGCAAAAGTCTGAGAGTTTTTCTGGGCTACACCTTC | CASSKSLRVFLGYTF | TRBV21-1 | NA | NA | 15 | TRBJ1-2
TGTGCCAGCAGCCAAGATAATCCCCTGAAAACAAATCAGCCCCAGCATTTT | CASSQDNPLKTNQPQHF | TRBV4-2 | NA | NA | 17 | TRBJ1-5
TGTGCCAGCTCACCCCAAGGGACAGGGGGGCTCTACGAGCAGTACTTC | CASSPQGTGGLYEQYF | TRBV18 | once | TRBD1 | 16 | TRBJ2-7
TGTGCCAGCAGTGGCGGCGTCAAAAATCAGCCCCAGCATTTT | CASSGGVKNQPQHF | TRBV2 | NA | NA | 14 | TRBJ1-5
TGTGCCAGCAGGGCACGCAGGGGTTCAGGCACAGATACGCAGTATTTT | CASRARRGSGTDTQYF | TRBV2 | NA | NA | 16 | TRBJ2-3
TGCGCCAGCAGCCAGATGACAGGGGGGCACACTGAAGCTTTCTTT | CASSQMTGGHTEAFF | TRBV4-1 | NA | TRBD1 | 15 | TRBJ1-1
TGTGCCTGGAGTGCACCAAACAGGGGGCGCCAAGAGACCCAGTACTTC | CAWSAPNRGRQETQYF | TRBV30 | NA | TRBD1 | 16 | TRBJ2-5
TGTGCCAGCAGCGTAGGTCTCAGCTCCTATAATTCACCCCTCCACTTT | CASSVGLSSYNSPLHF | TRBV9 | NA | NA | 16 | TRBJ1-6
TGTGCCAGCAGTCGACAGATTAATGAAAAACTGTTTTTT | CASSRQINEKLFF | TRBV12-3/TRBV12-4 | NA | NA | 13 | TRBJ1-4
TGCGCCAGCAGCTTGGCCGGGACTAACTATGGCTACACCTTC | CASSLAGTNYGYTF | TRBV5-1 | NA | NA | 14 | TRBJ1-2
TGTGCCAGCAGCTCCCAGGGGGGTTTGAACACTGAAGCTTTCTTT | CASSSQGGLNTEAFF | TRBV7-3 | NA | TRBD1 | 15 | TRBJ1-1
TGTGCCAGCACCTCGTCTTCTGGCCTCTCTGGAAACACCATATATTTT | CASTSSSGLSGNTIYF | TRBV7-9 | NA | NA | 16 | TRBJ1-3
TGTGCCAGCAGCGTAGGTAAGGGGACAGGGGGAGCAGGGGCCAACGTCCTGACTTTC | CASSVGKGTGGAGANVLTF | TRBV9 | NA | TRBD1 | 19 | TRBJ2-6
TGTGCCAGCAGCGTAGGGCAGGGGGCGACCTACGAGCAGTACTTC | CASSVGQGATYEQYF | TRBV9 | NA | TRBD1 | 15 | TRBJ2-7
TGTGCCAGCAGTTACTTGCCTAGCGGGATCATGAATACGCAGTATTTT | CASSYLPSGIMNTQYF | TRBV6-5 | NA | TRBD2 | 16 | TRBJ2-3
TGTGCCAGCAGCCAAGTGAAGGGGGGGTTCGCGAACACCGGGGAGCTGTTTTTT | CASSQVKGGFANTGELFF | TRBV11-2 | NA | NA | 18 | TRBJ2-2
TGTGCCAGCAGCCAACGATCGGGACTAGTTACGAACACCGGGGAGCTGTTTTTT | CASSQRSGLVTNTGELFF | TRBV4-2 | few | TRBD2 | 18 | TRBJ2-2
TGTGCCAGCAGCTTAACGGGAGCAGGGGAGCAGTTCTTC | CASSLTGAGEQFF | TRBV11-2 | once | NA | 13 | TRBJ2-1
TGTGCCAGCAGCCTTAGCGGGAGAGCCCTGAGCTCCTACAATGAGCAGTTCTTC | CASSLSGRALSSYNEQFF | TRBV9 | once | TRBD2 | 18 | TRBJ2-1
TGTGCCAGCAGCTTACGGGAGGTCCGTTTGGGCACTGAAGCTTTCTTT | CASSLREVRLGTEAFF | TRBV7-8 | NA | NA | 16 | TRBJ1-1
TGCGCCAGCAGTACAGCGGGGGGCGGCTCCGGGGAGCTGTTTTTT | CASSTAGGGSGELFF | TRBV10-2 | NA | TRBD2 | 15 | TRBJ2-2
TGTGCCAGCAGCCAAGCCGGGGATAGCAATCAGCCCCAGCATTTT | CASSQAGDSNQPQHF | TRBV4-2 | NA | NA | 15 | TRBJ1-5
TGTGCCAGCTCACCTCAGGGGCTGAATTCACCCCTCCACTTT | CASSPQGLNSPLHF | TRBV18 | NA | NA | 14 | TRBJ1-6